Only a few counts were recorded for the clone carrying this T cell receptor beta chain. No antigen is known for it. The record originates from a study of identifying expanded T cells in peripheral blood. Study-level results: Roughly 1.2 clones differed between technical replicates, versus roughly 17 and 20 over time.

Profiling relied on immunoSEQ multiplex PCR, and the TCRdb table lists in-frame clones only, not all of them. The sample holds approximately 90,000 clones, roughly 85% seen once. The CDR3 totals 15 residues. Germline lookup yields CDR1 SGHTA and CDR2 FQGNSA. V was clipped by 5 bases and J by 7 bases, with 20 bases between them. This clonotype was obtained from a person aged 18 to 70 in good health. This chain uses TRBV7-2 with TRBJ1-2; possibly TRBD1 for D (5 bases). The sample taken for sequencing was blood. CDR3 loop: CASSPLRAGRGGYTF. The CDR3 bases are TGTGCCAGCAGCCCACTCAGGGCGGGGCGAGGTGGCTACACCTTC.